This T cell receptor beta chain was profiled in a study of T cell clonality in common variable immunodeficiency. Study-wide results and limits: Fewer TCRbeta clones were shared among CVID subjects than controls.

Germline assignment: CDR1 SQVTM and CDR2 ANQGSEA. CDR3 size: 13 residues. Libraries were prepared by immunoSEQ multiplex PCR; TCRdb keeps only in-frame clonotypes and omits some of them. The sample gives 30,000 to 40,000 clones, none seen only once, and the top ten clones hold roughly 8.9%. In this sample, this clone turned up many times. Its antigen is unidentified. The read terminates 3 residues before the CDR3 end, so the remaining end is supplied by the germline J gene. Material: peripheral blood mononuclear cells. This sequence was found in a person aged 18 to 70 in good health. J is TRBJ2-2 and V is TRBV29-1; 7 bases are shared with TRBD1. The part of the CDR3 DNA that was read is TGCAGCGTCCCCTTGACAGGGACGGGTTGG. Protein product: CSVPLTGTGW. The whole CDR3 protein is CSVPLTGTGWLFF.